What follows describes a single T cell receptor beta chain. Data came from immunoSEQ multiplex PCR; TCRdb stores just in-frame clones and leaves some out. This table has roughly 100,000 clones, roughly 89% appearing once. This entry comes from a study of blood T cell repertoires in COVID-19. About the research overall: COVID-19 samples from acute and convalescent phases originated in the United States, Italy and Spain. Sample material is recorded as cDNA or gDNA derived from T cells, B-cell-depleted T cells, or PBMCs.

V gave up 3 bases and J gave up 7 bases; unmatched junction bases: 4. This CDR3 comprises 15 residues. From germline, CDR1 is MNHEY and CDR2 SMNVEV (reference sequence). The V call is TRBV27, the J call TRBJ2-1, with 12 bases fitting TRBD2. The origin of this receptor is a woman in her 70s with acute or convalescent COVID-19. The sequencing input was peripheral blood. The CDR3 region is CASSFLAGGPNEQFF. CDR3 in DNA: TGTGCCAGCAGTTTTCTAGCGGGGGGGCCGAATGAGCAGTTCTTC.